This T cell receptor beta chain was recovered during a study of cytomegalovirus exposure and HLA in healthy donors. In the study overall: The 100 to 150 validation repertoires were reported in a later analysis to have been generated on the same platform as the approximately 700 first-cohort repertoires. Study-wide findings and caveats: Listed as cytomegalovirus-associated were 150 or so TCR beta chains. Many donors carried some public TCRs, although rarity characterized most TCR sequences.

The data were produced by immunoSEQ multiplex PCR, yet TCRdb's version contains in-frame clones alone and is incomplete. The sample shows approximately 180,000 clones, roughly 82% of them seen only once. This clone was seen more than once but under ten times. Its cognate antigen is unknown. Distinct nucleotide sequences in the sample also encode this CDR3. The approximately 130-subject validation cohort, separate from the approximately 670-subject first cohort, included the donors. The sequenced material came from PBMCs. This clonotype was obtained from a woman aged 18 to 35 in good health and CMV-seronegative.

CDR3 nucleotides: TGTGCCTGGAGTGTTGGCGGATATGGCTACACCTTC. Its protein is CAWSVGGYGYTF. The V gene is TRBV30, the J gene TRBJ1-2; no clear D. The V and J ends lost 0 bases and 5 bases respectively, with 7 bases between them. Germline assignment: CDR1 GTSNPN and CDR2 SVGIG (reference sequence). The CDR3 spans 12 residues. The variable domain in full, with the rest retrieved from reference TRBV30 and TRBJ1-2, is SQTIHQWPATLVQPVGSPLSLECTVEGTSNPNLYWYRQAAGRGLQLLFYSVGIGQISSEVPQNLSASRPQDRQFILSSKKLLLSDSGFYLCAWSVGGYGYTFGSGTRLTVV.